These T cell receptor beta chains were read from a single sample in a study of regulatory T cells in long-lasting Graves disease. TCRdb fed the multiplex PCR reads into MiXCR, producing one record per CDR3 protein. The repertoire includes 550,000 to 650,000 distinct CDR3 sequences, around 16% of them detected once, and approximately 12% sits in the top ten. The same sample was also used in a study of T cells in Graves' hyperthyroidism and ophthalmopathy.

The sample consisted of peripheral blood mononuclear cells (PBMCs), taken at new diagnosis, from a patient treated with antithyroid drugs. The receptors here all came from a man aged 18 to 30 with Graves disease. Each CDR3 is given with its conserved first and last residue. The order of the fields is clone size, V gene, J gene, D gene, CDR3 protein, CDR3 DNA. The D gene is left open where the match is weak. Some rows mark clone size as missing; the rest say once, few, many or name a class of expanded clone.

>many|TRBV27|TRBJ1-1|-
CASSSYRVTEAFF
TGTGCCAGCAGTTCATACAGGGTCACTGAAGCTTTCTTT
>many|TRBV20-1|TRBJ2-7|-
CSARSGRAYEQYF
TGCAGTGCCCGATCCGGCAGGGCCTACGAGCAGTACTTC
>many|TRBV20-1|TRBJ2-7|-
CSARDQLSYEQYF
TGCAGTGCTAGAGACCAGCTCTCCTACGAGCAGTACTTC
>many|TRBV7-3|TRBJ2-1|-
CASSPTGNEQFF
TGTGCCAGCAGCCCCACCGGGAATGAGCAGTTCTTC
>many|TRBV5-1|TRBJ1-1|-
CASSRGNSERTEAFF
TGCGCCAGCAGCCGAGGAAACAGCGAGAGAACTGAAGCTTTCTTT
>many|TRBV27|TRBJ2-1|-
CASGSREQFF
TGTGCCAGCGGGAGTAGGGAGCAGTTCTTC
>-|TRBV6-5|TRBJ2-1|TRBD1
CASSFRTGGNSYNEQFF
TGTGCCAGCAGTTTCAGGACAGGGGGCAATTCCTACAATGAGCAGTTCTTC
>many|TRBV5-5|TRBJ1-4|-
CASSLVQNNEKLFF
TGTGCCAGCAGCTTGGTTCAGAATAATGAAAAACTGTTTTTT
>-|TRBV6-1|TRBJ2-7|-
CASSPVAEGFYTYEQYF
TGTGCCAGCAGCCCGGTCGCTGAGGGTTTTTACACTTACGAGCAGTACTTC
>-|TRBV7-9|TRBJ2-7|-
CASSDVISYEQYF
TGTGCCAGCAGCGACGTAATCTCCTACGAGCAGTACTTC
>few|TRBV27|TRBJ2-7|TRBD1
CASPSDRGSYEQYF
TGTGCCAGCCCCTCGGACAGGGGTTCCTACGAGCAGTACTTC
>-|TRBV25-1|TRBJ2-5|-
CASSLASSYQETQYF
TGTGCCAGCAGCCTAGCCTCGTCGTACCAAGAGACCCAGTACTTC
>many|TRBV11-3|TRBJ1-1|-
CASSQGSNTEAFF
TGTGCCAGCAGCCAGGGGTCTAACACTGAAGCTTTCTTT
>many|TRBV7-9|TRBJ2-1|TRBD2
CASSLVELAANNEQFF
TGTGCCAGCAGCTTAGTTGAGCTAGCGGCGAACAATGAGCAGTTCTTC
>-|TRBV5-1|TRBJ1-5|TRBD1
CASTGGHQPQHF
TGCGCCTCGACAGGGGGCCATCAGCCCCAGCATTTT
>few|TRBV5-1|TRBJ2-4|TRBD1
CASSLADRVLAKNIQYF
TGCGCCAGCAGCTTGGCCGACAGGGTCCTAGCCAAAAACATTCAGTACTTC
>-|TRBV20-1|TRBJ1-2|-
CSAIDRQNYGYTF
TGCAGTGCTATCGACAGGCAAAACTATGGCTACACCTTC
>many|TRBV7-9|TRBJ2-3|-
CASSLGSAGLTDTQYF
TGTGCCAGCAGCTTAGGGTCCGCGGGACTCACAGATACGCAGTATTTT
>many|TRBV20-1|TRBJ2-3|TRBD2
CSATGLVERDTQYF
TGCAGTGCTACGGGACTAGTTGAGAGAGATACGCAGTATTTT
>few|TRBV6-1|TRBJ2-7|-
CASGEIGGHEQYF
TGTGCCAGCGGGGAGATCGGGGGGCACGAGCAGTACTTC
>few|TRBV19|TRBJ2-1|-
CASTTTGPYNEQFF
TGTGCCAGCACTACGACAGGACCCTACAATGAGCAGTTCTTC
>few|TRBV3-1|TRBJ1-1|-
CASSQYTTGVLGTEAFF
TGTGCCAGCAGCCAATACACAACGGGGGTACTGGGCACTGAAGCTTTCTTT
>many|TRBV2|TRBJ2-2|-
CASSDPSRPRNTGELFF
TGTGCCAGCAGTGACCCTTCCCGCCCTAGAAACACCGGGGAGCTGTTTTTT
>many|TRBV7-6|TRBJ1-2|-
CASSLGSDSPHYGYTF
TGTGCCAGCAGCTTAGGTTCGGACAGCCCCCATTATGGCTACACCTTC
>-|TRBV2|TRBJ2-1|TRBD2
CATMTSGRATSYNEQFF
TGTGCCACGATGACTAGCGGGAGGGCCACGTCCTACAATGAGCAGTTCTTC
>-|TRBV5-4|TRBJ1-1|-
CASSLGGAGRNTEAFF
TGTGCCAGCAGCTTGGGGGGGGCAGGCCGGAACACTGAAGCTTTCTTT
>-|TRBV6-2/TRBV6-3|TRBJ1-5|TRBD1
CASSYSVLAGQGAWQPQHF
TGTGCCAGCAGTTACTCGGTGTTGGCAGGACAGGGGGCTTGGCAGCCCCAGCATTTT